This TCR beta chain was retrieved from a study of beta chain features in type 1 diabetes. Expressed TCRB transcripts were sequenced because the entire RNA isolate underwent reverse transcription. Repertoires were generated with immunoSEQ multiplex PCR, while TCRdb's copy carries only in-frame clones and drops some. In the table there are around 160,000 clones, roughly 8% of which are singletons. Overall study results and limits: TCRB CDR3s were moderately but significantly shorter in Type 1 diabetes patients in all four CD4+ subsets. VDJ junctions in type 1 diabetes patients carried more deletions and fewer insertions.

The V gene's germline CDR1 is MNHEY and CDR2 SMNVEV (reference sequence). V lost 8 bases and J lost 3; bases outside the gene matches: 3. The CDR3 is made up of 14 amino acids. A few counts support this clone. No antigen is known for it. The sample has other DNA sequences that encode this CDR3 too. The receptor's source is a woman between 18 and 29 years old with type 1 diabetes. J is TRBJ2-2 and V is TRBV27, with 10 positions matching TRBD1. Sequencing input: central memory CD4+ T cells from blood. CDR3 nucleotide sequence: TGTGCCAGCTGGGACAGGGGTGACACCGGGGAGCTGTTTTTT. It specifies CASWDRGDTGELFF.